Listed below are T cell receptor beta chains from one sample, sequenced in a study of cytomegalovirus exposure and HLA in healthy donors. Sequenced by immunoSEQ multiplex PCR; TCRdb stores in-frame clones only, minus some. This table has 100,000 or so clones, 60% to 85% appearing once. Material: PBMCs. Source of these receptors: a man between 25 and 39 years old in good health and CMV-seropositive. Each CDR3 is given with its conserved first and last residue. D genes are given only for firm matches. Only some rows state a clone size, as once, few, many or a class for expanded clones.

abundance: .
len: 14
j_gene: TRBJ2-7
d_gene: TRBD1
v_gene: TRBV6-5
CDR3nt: TGTGCCAGCATCCGGGACAGGGGGCATGGAGAGCAGTACTTC
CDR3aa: CASIRDRGHGEQYF

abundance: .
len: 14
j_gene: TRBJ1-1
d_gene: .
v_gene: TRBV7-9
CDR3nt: TGTGCCAGCAGTTCCCTGGGCAGGCCTCGTGAAGCTTTCTTT
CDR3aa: CASSSLGRPREAFF

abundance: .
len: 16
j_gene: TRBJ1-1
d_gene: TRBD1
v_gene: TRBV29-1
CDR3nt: TGCAGCGCCCGCACAGGGGGCCTACGTATGAACACTGAAGCTTTCTTT
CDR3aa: CSARTGGLRMNTEAFF

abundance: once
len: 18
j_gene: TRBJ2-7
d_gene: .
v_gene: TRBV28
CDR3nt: TGTGCCAGCAGTTTGGCCCTCGTACAGGGAGTAGACTCCTACGAGCAGTACTTC
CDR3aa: CASSLALVQGVDSYEQYF

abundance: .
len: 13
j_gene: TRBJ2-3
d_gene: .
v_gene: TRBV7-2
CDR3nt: TGTGCCAGCATCCCCCCTAGCACAGATACGCAGTATTTT
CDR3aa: CASIPPSTDTQYF

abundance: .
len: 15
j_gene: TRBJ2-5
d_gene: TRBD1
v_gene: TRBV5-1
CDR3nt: TGCGCCAGCAGCTTCCAGACAGGGGATAGTGAGACCCAGTACTTC
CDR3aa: CASSFQTGDSETQYF

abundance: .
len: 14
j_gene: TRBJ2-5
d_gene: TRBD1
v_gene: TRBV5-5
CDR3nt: TGTGCCAGCAGCCCGGGACAGGGACAAGAGACCCAGTACTTC
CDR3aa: CASSPGQGQETQYF

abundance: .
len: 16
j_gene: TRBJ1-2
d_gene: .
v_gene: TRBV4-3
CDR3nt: TGCGCCAGCAGCCAAGATAGTAGCCGGGGGACGGACGGCTACACCTTC
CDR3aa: CASSQDSSRGTDGYTF

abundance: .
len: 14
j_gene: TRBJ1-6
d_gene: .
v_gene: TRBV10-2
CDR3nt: TGCGCCAGCAGCGATGCCGTCAGGGAATCACCCCTCCACTTT
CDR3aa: CASSDAVRESPLHF

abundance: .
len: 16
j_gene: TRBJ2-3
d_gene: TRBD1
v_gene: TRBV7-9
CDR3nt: TGTGCCAGCAGCTTAGGGGGACAGGGGGCTGGAGATACGCAGTATTTT
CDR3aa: CASSLGGQGAGDTQYF

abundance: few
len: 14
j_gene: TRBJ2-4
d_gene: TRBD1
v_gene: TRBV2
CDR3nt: TGTGCCAGCAGTGACCGACAGGGGTTGGACATTCAGTACTTC
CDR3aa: CASSDRQGLDIQYF

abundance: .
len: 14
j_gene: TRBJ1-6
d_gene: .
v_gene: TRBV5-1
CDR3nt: TGCGCCAGCAGCTTGGGTGAGAGAGAGCAACCCCTCCACTTT
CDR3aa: CASSLGEREQPLHF

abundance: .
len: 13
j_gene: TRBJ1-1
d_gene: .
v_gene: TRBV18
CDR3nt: TGTGCCAGCTCACCACCTAGCCAGGGCGAAGCTTTCTTT
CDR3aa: CASSPPSQGEAFF

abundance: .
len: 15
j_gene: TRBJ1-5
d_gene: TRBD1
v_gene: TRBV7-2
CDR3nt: TGTGCCAGCAGCTTAGAACCAGGGGGTGGCCAGCCCCAGCATTTT
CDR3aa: CASSLEPGGGQPQHF

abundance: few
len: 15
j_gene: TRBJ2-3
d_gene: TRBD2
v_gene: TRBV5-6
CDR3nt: TGTGCCAGCAGCTTAGCGGGGACCCACACAGATACGCAGTATTTT
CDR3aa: CASSLAGTHTDTQYF

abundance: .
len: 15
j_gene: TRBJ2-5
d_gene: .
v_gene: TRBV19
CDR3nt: TGTGCCAGTAGTCCCACCGACAGCGAGAAAGAGACCCAGTACTTC
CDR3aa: CASSPTDSEKETQYF

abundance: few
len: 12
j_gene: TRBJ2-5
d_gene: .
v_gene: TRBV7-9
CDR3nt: TGTGCCAGCCGAGGAGGGAAAGAGACCCAGTACTTC
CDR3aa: CASRGGKETQYF

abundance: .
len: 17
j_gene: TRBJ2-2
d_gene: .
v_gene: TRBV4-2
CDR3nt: TGTGCCAGCAGCCGAAGTGGGGGACTCCAAAACACCGGGGAGCTGTTTTTT
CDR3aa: CASSRSGGLQNTGELFF

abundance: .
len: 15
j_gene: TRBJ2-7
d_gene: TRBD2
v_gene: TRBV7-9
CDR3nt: TGTGCCAGCAGCCGAAACTGGCGGGAGGGGTACGAGCAGTACTTC
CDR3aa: CASSRNWREGYEQYF

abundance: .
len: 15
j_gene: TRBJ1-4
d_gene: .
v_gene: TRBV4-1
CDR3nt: TGCGCCAGCAGCCAAGAGGAGGGCGTAAATGAAAAACTGTTTTTT
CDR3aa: CASSQEEGVNEKLFF

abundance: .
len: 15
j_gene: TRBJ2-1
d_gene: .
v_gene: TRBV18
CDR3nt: TGTGCCAGCTCACTCAAGGGGGAAAGCTACAATGAGCAGTTCTTC
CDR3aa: CASSLKGESYNEQFF

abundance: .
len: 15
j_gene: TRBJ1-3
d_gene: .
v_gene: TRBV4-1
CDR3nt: TGCGCCAGCAGCCTTGAGGGGGACTCTGGAAACACCATATATTTT
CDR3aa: CASSLEGDSGNTIYF

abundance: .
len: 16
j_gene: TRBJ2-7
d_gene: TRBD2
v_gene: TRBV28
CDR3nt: TGTGCCAGCAGTTATGAATTAGCGGGAGAGGGCTACGAGCAGTACTTC
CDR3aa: CASSYELAGEGYEQYF

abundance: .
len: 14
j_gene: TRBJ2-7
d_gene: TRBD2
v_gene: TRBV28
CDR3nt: TGTGCCAGCAGTCTGGGACTAGCTAGAAACGAGCAGTACTTC
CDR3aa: CASSLGLARNEQYF

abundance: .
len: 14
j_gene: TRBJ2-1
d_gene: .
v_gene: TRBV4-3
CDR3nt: TGCGCCAGCAGCCGGGTTAGGGGCCACGGGGAGCAGTTCTTC
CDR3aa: CASSRVRGHGEQFF

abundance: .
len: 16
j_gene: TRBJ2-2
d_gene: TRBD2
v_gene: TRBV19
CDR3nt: TGTGCCAGTACCCCCCCCCTAGCGGGACGGACCGGGGAGCTGTTTTTT
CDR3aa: CASTPPLAGRTGELFF

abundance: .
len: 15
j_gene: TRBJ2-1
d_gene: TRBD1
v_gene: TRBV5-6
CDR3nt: TGTGCCAGCAGCTTGTTGGGACAGGGGGCCAATGAGCAGTTCTTC
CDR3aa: CASSLLGQGANEQFF

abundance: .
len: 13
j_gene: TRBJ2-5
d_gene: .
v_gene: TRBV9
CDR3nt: TGTGCCAGCAGCGACGCCAGAGGGGAGACCCAGTACTTC
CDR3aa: CASSDARGETQYF

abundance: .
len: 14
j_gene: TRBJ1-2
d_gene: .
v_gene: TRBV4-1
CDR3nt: TGCGCCAGCAGCCAAGCTTCAGGGGACTATGGCTACACCTTC
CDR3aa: CASSQASGDYGYTF

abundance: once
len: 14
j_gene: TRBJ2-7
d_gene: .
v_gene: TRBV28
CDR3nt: TGTGCCAGCAGTTTATGGGACAGCTCCTACGAGCAGTACTTC
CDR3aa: CASSLWDSSYEQYF

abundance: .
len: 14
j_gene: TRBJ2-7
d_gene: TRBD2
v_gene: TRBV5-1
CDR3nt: TGCGCCAGCAGCTTGGGGAGCGGGGTATACGAGCAGTACTTC
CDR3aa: CASSLGSGVYEQYF

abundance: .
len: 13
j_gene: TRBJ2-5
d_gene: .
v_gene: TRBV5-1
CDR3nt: TGCGCCAGCAGCTTGGCCGAGAGAGAGACCCAGTACTTC
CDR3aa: CASSLAERETQYF